The 21 T cell receptor beta chains below all came from one sample that was sequenced in a study of cytomegalovirus exposure and HLA in healthy donors. Method: immunoSEQ multiplex PCR; TCRdb's copy keeps in-frame clones and lacks some. The sample has about 280,000 clones, 80% to 90% seen once. Material for sequencing was PBMCs. The receptors derive from a woman aged 18-29 years in good health and CMV-seronegative.

The V call is TRBV28, the J call TRBJ2-2; TRBD1 matches at 7 bases. Germline CDR1 and CDR2: MDHEN and SYDVKM. The CDR3 spans 15 residues. Losses at the gene ends were 7 bases for V and 1 base for J; bases not matched to a gene: 6. CDR3 sequence reads: CASNERGLNTGELFF. CDR3 coding DNA: TGTGCCAGCAATGAGAGGGGGCTGAACACCGGGGAGCTGTTTTTT.

The J gene is TRBJ2-2, the V gene TRBV4-2, with TRBD1 matching 8 bases. With 3 bases clipped from V and 0 bases from J, the junction kept 3 bases outside the gene matches. From germline, CDR1 is LGHNA and CDR2 YNFKEQ. The CDR3 covers 16 residues. The CDR3 DNA is TGTGCCAGCAGCCAGGGACAGGCGGCGAACACCGGGGAGCTGTTTTTT. It is translated as CASSQGQAANTGELFF.

This clone was counted a single time. Here the CDR3 reads CASSKVTGGRTYYEQFF. Here the CDR3 DNA reads TGCGCCAGCAGTAAAGTCACAGGGGGCCGGACTTACTATGAGCAGTTCTTC. The J gene is TRBJ2-1, the V gene TRBV5-1; 9 bases agree with TRBD1. CDR3 length equals 17 residues. Germline trimming cut 5 bases from V and 8 bases from J; bases unmatched to any gene: 17. CDR1 and CDR2 from the germline V gene are SGHRS and YFSETQ.

In its sample, this clone was seen once. The genes are TRBV6-5 and TRBJ1-2; TRBD1 matches 8 bases. Per germline, CDR1 MNHEY and CDR2 SVGAGI. V was pared by 0 bases and J by 3 bases, with 6 bases of the junction left unmatched. The CDR3 consists of 16 residues. CDR3 DNA sequence: TGTGCCAGCAGTTACTCTGGACAGGGCCGGGACTATGGCTACACCTTC. It encodes CASSYSGQGRDYGYTF.

The chain links TRBV14 to TRBJ2-4; D remains unclear. Between the trimmed V and J ends, which lost 2 bases and 3 bases, there was a span of 11 bases. The germline V gene has CDR1 SGHDN and CDR2 FVKESK. This CDR3 region has 15 residues. The CDR3 reads CASSQFRVGKNIQYF. The CDR3 nucleotides are TGTGCCAGCAGCCAATTCCGCGTTGGCAAAAACATTCAGTACTTC.

V usage is TRBV28 and J usage is TRBJ2-4; TRBD2 aligns across 10 bases. There are 14 residues in the CDR3. CDR1 is MDHEN, CDR2 SYDVKM, per germline. The trim removed 5 bases at V and 8 bases at J, leaving 6 bases unmatched. The CDR3 nucleotides read TGTGCCAGCAGTAAGTCTAGCGGGGGCGACATTCAGTACTTC. It yields the protein CASSKSSGGDIQYF.

The rearrangement uses TRBV4-2 and TRBJ2-3; 13 positions match TRBD2. The CDR3 contains 15 residues. Germline assignment: CDR1 LGHNA and CDR2 YNFKEQ. Trimming cost V 4 bases and J 7 bases; bases outside gene matches: 5. CDR3 DNA sequence: TGTGCCAGCAGCCCTATGACTAGCGGGAGGAATACGCAGTATTTT. It specifies CASSPMTSGRNTQYF.

The chain recombines TRBV7-8 with TRBJ2-7, with TRBD2 matching over 11 bases. J was trimmed by 6 bases and V by 1 base; bases with no gene match: 5. Germline V CDR1 and CDR2: SGHVS, FQNEAQ. The CDR3 has 15 amino acids. The CDR3 loop reads CASSLEFLAGGEQYF. The CDR3 coding sequence is TGTGCCAGCAGCTTAGAGTTCCTAGCGGGGGGCGAGCAGTACTTC.

This clone was counted between two and nine times. The J gene is TRBJ1-2, the V gene TRBV29-1; D remains ambiguous. The CDR3 is made up of 12 amino acids. Per germline, CDR1 SQVTM and CDR2 ANQGSEA. The ends were cut back, 7 bases at V and 6 bases at J, with 15 bases in the middle. CDR3 bases: TGCAGCGGAGAGGGAGAAGGCGATGGCTACACCTTC. Amino acids: CSGEGEGDGYTF.

The chain recombines TRBV18 with TRBJ2-2; perhaps TRBD2 as D (5 bases). V dropped 5 bases and J dropped 6 bases, with 7 bases sitting between them. Germline V gene sequence: CDR1 KGHSH, CDR2 LQKENI. The CDR3 consists of 12 residues. CDR3 sequence reads: CASSTSPGELFF. Written as DNA, the CDR3 is TGTGCCAGCTCAACTAGTCCCGGGGAGCTGTTTTTT.

The V and J genes are TRBV6-5 and TRBJ1-3; 7 nucleotides line up with TRBD1. CDR3 length: 14 residues. The trim removed 6 bases at V and 8 bases at J, leaving 10 bases unmatched. The germline CDR1 and CDR2 sequences are MNHEY and SVGAGI. The CDR3, as DNA: TGTGCCAGCAGCCCTCGACAGGGACGGGACACCATATATTTT. Encoded protein: CASSPRQGRDTIYF.

The chain uses TRBV14 and TRBJ2-7; 9 bases align to TRBD1. This CDR3 is built from 14 residues. V was pared by 5 bases and J by 5 bases, with 7 bases of the junction left unmatched. Germline values: CDR1 SGHDN, CDR2 FVKESK. The CDR3 protein is CASSYSGTGNEQYF. The CDR3 DNA reads TGTGCCAGCAGCTATTCCGGGACAGGGAACGAGCAGTACTTC.

This chain uses TRBV7-9 with TRBJ2-2; maybe TRBD2 (5 bases). With 0 bases removed from V and 4 bases from J, the gap between germline ends came to 9 bases. The germline gives CDR1 SEHNR, CDR2 FQNEAQ (reference sequence). This CDR3 has 15 residues. The CDR3 coding sequence is TGTGCCAGCAGCTTAGCGGGAGAGGTCACCGGGGAGCTGTTTTTT. It encodes CASSLAGEVTGELFF.

J is TRBJ1-3 and V is TRBV11-3; TRBD1 aligns across 8 bases. The trim removed 5 bases at V and 8 bases at J, leaving 5 bases unmatched. Per the germline V gene, CDR1 is SGHNT and CDR2 is YENEEA. The CDR3 loop spans 13 amino acids. The CDR3 spells CASSPTGADTIYF. CDR3 sequence (DNA): TGTGCCAGCAGCCCGACAGGGGCCGACACCATATATTTT.

This clone was recorded once. CDR3 coding DNA: TGTGCCAGCAGCCCCGCTGAGGTTCTAGCGTTATTCTCCTACGAGCAGTACTTC. Its translation: CASSPAEVLALFSYEQYF. The chain employs TRBV11-2 and TRBJ2-7, with D perhaps TRBD2 (6 bases). This CDR3 comprises 18 residues. Germline V gene sequence: CDR1 SGHAT, CDR2 FQNNGV. V lost 5 bases and J 0 bases, leaving 23 bases between the germline ends.

The V gene is TRBV5-4, the J gene TRBJ1-1; D is possibly TRBD1 (5 bases). The CDR3 contains 16 residues. Trimming cost V 3 bases and J 1 base, with 16 bases left between them. Germline lookup yields CDR1 SGHNT and CDR2 YYREEE (reference sequence). CDR3 sequence reads: CASSSVVGVGNTEAFF. CDR3 nucleotides: TGTGCCAGCAGCTCTGTTGTAGGGGTGGGGAACACTGAAGCTTTCTTT.

The CDR3 loop reads CASSSLAGVFDEQFF. The DNA for the CDR3 is TGTGCCAGCAGTTCGCTAGCGGGGGTTTTCGATGAGCAGTTCTTC. The chain couples TRBV27 to TRBJ2-1, with 10 bases identical to TRBD2. This CDR3 contains 15 residues. V lost 4 bases, J lost 8 bases, and 8 bases stayed unmatched. CDR1 MNHEY and CDR2 SMNVEV come from the germline V gene (reference sequence).

This chain links TRBV29-1 with TRBJ2-1; 8 positions agree with TRBD1. The CDR3 totals 13 residues. Per germline, CDR1 SQVTM and CDR2 ANQGSEA. V was pared by 5 bases and J by 4 bases, with 4 bases of the junction left unmatched. This chain's CDR3 is CSVSGQGYNEQFF. In DNA, the CDR3 is TGCAGCGTTTCCGGACAGGGATACAATGAGCAGTTCTTC.

Worth noting for this clone: Other nucleotide sequences from this sample produce the same CDR3. The rearrangement uses TRBV9 and TRBJ1-2; the D is unclear. Looked up from germline, CDR1 is SGDLS and CDR2 is YYNGEE. The ends were cut back, 1 base at V and 5 bases at J, with 6 bases in the middle. This CDR3 has 12 residues. The CDR3 is CASSVSGYGYTF. The CDR3 DNA sequence: TGTGCCAGCAGCGTATCAGGTTATGGCTACACCTTC.

This rearrangement joins TRBV4-3 to TRBJ2-3, with 10 bases identical to TRBD2. Trimming cost V 0 bases and J 4 bases; bases outside gene matches: 13. CDR3 size: 19 residues. Germline V lookup: CDR1 LGHNA, CDR2 YSLEER. The CDR3, as DNA: TGCGCCAGCAGCCAAGATAGCCCTAGCGGGGGCCAGGGATCAGATACGCAGTATTTT. It encodes CASSQDSPSGGQGSDTQYF.

This chain joins TRBV6-4 and TRBJ2-2; 11 bases match TRBD1. The J segment lost 5 bases and the V segment lost 6 bases, leaving 11 bases of the junction unmatched. The CDR3 spans 17 residues. Germline lookup yields CDR1 MRHNA and CDR2 SNTAGT. As DNA, the CDR3 is TGTGCCAGCAGAATACACGGGACAGGGGGGAAGACCGGGGAGCTGTTTTTT. Translation gives CASRIHGTGGKTGELFF.